Each of the 3 T cell receptor beta chains below was sequenced from the same sample in a study of T cells in Graves' hyperthyroidism and ophthalmopathy. Amplification targeted TCR beta CDR3 regions from RNA transcripts. A set of HTBI primers served as the primers for a first-round RT-PCR of the TCR CDR3. A single record per CDR3 protein comes from TCRdb applying MiXCR to the multiplex PCR reads. This table holds under 350,000 distinct CDR3 sequences, around 20% found once. The sample consisted of blood. The receptors come from a woman in her 50s with Graves' hyperthyroidism.

This clonotype was counted at least ten times. J is TRBJ2-2 and V is TRBV7-9; TRBD1 agrees at 9 bases. CDR3 length equals 16 residues. After removal of 4 bases from V and 4 bases from J, the junction contained 7 bases not matched to a gene. In germline, CDR1 is SEHNR, CDR2 FQNEAQ (reference sequence). CDR3: CASSSSDRGLTGELFF. DNA of the CDR3: TGTGCCAGCAGCTCATCGGACAGGGGACTCACCGGGGAGCTGTTTTTT.

The CDR3 loop is CASSQGTSGSNEQYF. The CDR3 DNA follows: TGTGCCAGCAGCCAAGGGACTAGCGGGAGCAACGAGCAGTACTTC. The chain is built from TRBV3-1 and TRBJ2-7; 13 bases are shared with TRBD2. V gave up 1 base and J gave up 5 bases; unmatched junction bases: 2. Germline V CDR1 and CDR2: LGHDT, YNNKEL (reference sequence). This CDR3 is 15 amino acids long.

V and J are TRBV27 and TRBJ2-3, with 7 positions matching TRBD2. Looked up from germline, CDR1 is MNHEY and CDR2 is SMNVEV (reference sequence). The CDR3 has 15 amino acids. V trimming: 3 bases; J trimming: 6 bases; junction bases outside the gene matches: 9. The CDR3 here is CASSFRVGRPDTQYF. The CDR3 nucleotides are TGTGCCAGCAGTTTTCGGGTCGGGAGGCCGGATACGCAGTATTTT.